The 22 T cell receptor beta chains given below trace back to one sample, sequenced in a study of OX40 agonist ivuxolimab in advanced cancers. Some clones are missing from TCRdb's copy, which holds only in-frame ones; the method was immunoSEQ multiplex PCR. This table holds approximately 84,000 clones, roughly nine tenths found once. The specimen was CD4+ or CD8+ T cells sorted from blood, collected in a trial of the OX40 agonist ivuxolimab. The receptor source for this set is an adult with an advanced solid tumor such as melanoma, head and neck, liver or kidney cancer.

V is TRBV7-9 and J is TRBJ1-4; 7 nucleotides line up with TRBD1. V was clipped by 1 base and J by 7 bases; unmatched bases: 6. The CDR3 totals 15 residues. Germline V lookup: CDR1 SEHNR, CDR2 FQNEAQ (reference sequence). CDR3 nucleotide sequence: TGTGCCAGCAGCTTAGGACAGGGAGAGAGTGAAAAACTGTTTTTT. This gives the protein CASSLGQGESEKLFF.

In its sample, this clone was seen once. The chain joins TRBV7-9 to TRBJ2-1, with D possibly matching TRBD1 (6 bases). Deletions cut 5 bases from V and 10 bases from J, with 9 bases between. Germline CDR1 is SEHNR and CDR2 is FQNEAQ (reference sequence). This CDR3 has 11 residues. In DNA form, the CDR3 reads TGTGCCAGCAGCCGAGGGACAGAGCAGTTCTTC. This translates into CASSRGTEQFF.

This chain's CDR3 is CASRLTSISPTDTQYF. CDR3 nucleotides: TGTGCCAGCAGGTTAACTAGCATTTCCCCCACAGATACGCAGTATTTT. The chain employs TRBV2 and TRBJ2-3; perhaps TRBD2 as D (6 bases). V lost 6 bases, J lost 2 bases, and 18 bases lay in between. CDR1 is SNHLY and CDR2 is FYNNEI in the germline V gene. There are 16 residues in the CDR3.

V is TRBV30 and J is TRBJ1-1; D might be TRBD1 (6 bases). CDR3 length equals 14 residues. Looked up from germline, CDR1 is GTSNPN and CDR2 is SVGIG (reference sequence). Between the trimmed V and J ends, which lost 0 bases and 1 base, there was a span of 9 bases. Here the CDR3 DNA reads TGTGCCTGGAGTGTTGAGGGACAGAACACTGAAGCTTTCTTT. Amino acid sequence: CAWSVEGQNTEAFF.

This clone showed up just once. The V call is TRBV5-6, the J call TRBJ2-5; D is unresolved. The CDR3 consists of 13 residues. CDR1 is SGHDT and CDR2 is YYEEEE in the germline V gene. V gave up 0 bases and J gave up 4 bases, with 7 bases separating them. The CDR3 sequence is CASSLGPSETQYF. The CDR3 bases are TGTGCCAGCAGCTTGGGGCCCTCAGAGACCCAGTACTTC.

This chain joins TRBV18 and TRBJ2-1; D could derive from TRBD1 or TRBD2 (5 bases each). This CDR3 is 14 amino acids long. Germline values: CDR1 KGHSH, CDR2 LQKENI. The V and J ends lost 3 bases and 5 bases respectively, with 11 bases between them. CDR3 in DNA: TGTGCCAGCTCACCCCTGGGACGGGACAATGAGCAGTTCTTC. This gives the protein CASSPLGRDNEQFF.

This clone was detected only a few times. The CDR3 DNA sequence: TGCAGCGTTAGACAGATCATGAACACTGAAGCTTTCTTT. Residues: CSVRQIMNTEAFF. The chain joins TRBV29-1 to TRBJ1-1; D is possibly TRBD1 (5 bases). Between the trimmed V and J ends, which lost 5 bases and 0 bases, there was a span of 10 bases. The germline gives CDR1 SQVTM, CDR2 ANQGSEA. CDR3 size: 13 residues.

V usage is TRBV4-1 and J usage is TRBJ2-7, with D uncertain. Germline V gives CDR1 MGHRA, CDR2 YSYEKL. The CDR3 has 14 residues. Trimming took 3 bases from V and 5 from J, leaving 14 bases between them. The CDR3 sequence: CASSHPVLGHEQYF. CDR3 bases: TGCGCCAGCAGCCACCCCGTTCTCGGCCACGAGCAGTACTTC.

This CDR3 reads CASRATEQGYTEAFF. In nucleotides, the CDR3 is TGTGCCAGCAGGGCCACCGAACAGGGCTACACTGAAGCTTTCTTT. The rearrangement uses TRBV7-9 and TRBJ1-1; tentatively, D is TRBD1 (6 bases). Per germline, CDR1 SEHNR and CDR2 FQNEAQ (reference sequence). V lost 6 bases to trimming and J lost 3 bases, with 17 bases between them. The CDR3 runs 15 residues.

This chain joins TRBV25-1 and TRBJ1-1; 7 positions match TRBD1. The CDR3 loop spans 14 amino acids. V was pared by 4 bases and J by 4 bases, with 6 bases of the junction left unmatched. CDR1 MGHDK and CDR2 SYGVNS come from the germline V gene. The CDR3 DNA is TGTGCCAGCAGTGTCAGACAGGGTCCCACTGAAGCTTTCTTT. This translates into CASSVRQGPTEAFF.

V and J are TRBV11-1 and TRBJ1-6; 9 positions agree with TRBD1. This CDR3 comprises 14 residues. J lost 7 bases, V lost 6 bases, and 4 bases had no gene match. Germline values: CDR1 SGHAT, CDR2 FQDESV (reference sequence). The CDR3 reads CASRQGTGNSPLHF. The CDR3 DNA follows: TGTGCCAGCAGACAAGGGACAGGGAATTCACCCCTCCACTTT.

V gene TRBV7-2 combines with J gene TRBJ1-2; D not resolved. Germline CDR1 and CDR2: SGHTA and FQGNSA. V was clipped by 1 base and J by 5 bases, with 11 bases between them. The CDR3 has 14 amino acids. CDR3 protein: CASSLDPLRYGYTF. In DNA form, the CDR3 reads TGTGCCAGCAGCTTAGACCCCCTGCGGTATGGCTACACCTTC.

The chain uses TRBV5-1 and TRBJ2-3; 8 bases line up with TRBD2. J lost 1 base, V lost 4 bases, and 8 bases had no gene match. This CDR3 comprises 16 residues. Looked up from germline, CDR1 is SGHRS and CDR2 is YFSETQ. CDR3 loop: CASSPPTTSGTDTQYF. CDR3 sequence (DNA): TGCGCCAGCAGCCCACCTACGACTAGCGGCACAGATACGCAGTATTTT.

This clone appeared a single time. This chain links TRBV7-8 with TRBJ2-7; TRBD2 matches 14 bases. The V and J ends lost 5 bases and 0 bases, in that order; junction bases with no gene match: 6. This CDR3 has 17 amino acids. In germline, CDR1 is SGHVS, CDR2 FQNEAQ. The CDR3 DNA reads as TGTGCCAGCAGCCCCTGGGGGACTAGCGGGAGCTCCTACGAGCAGTACTTC. It codes for CASSPWGTSGSSYEQYF.

The chain employs TRBV5-8 and TRBJ1-3, with 7 bases lining up with TRBD1. This CDR3 has 14 amino acids. J was trimmed by 5 bases and V by 6 bases; bases with no gene match: 8. Germline CDR1 SGHTS, CDR2 YDEGEE. CDR3 nucleotides: TGTGCCAGCACCCGAGGGGGCTGGAGAAACACCATATATTTT. Translation: CASTRGGWRNTIYF.

V is TRBV29-1 and J is TRBJ1-1; 7 positions match TRBD1. With V trimmed by 5 bases and J by 6 bases, 6 bases remained unmatched. The germline V gene has CDR1 SQVTM and CDR2 ANQGSEA. This CDR3 contains 12 residues. The CDR3 spells CSVSEGAPEAFF. The CDR3 DNA is TGCAGCGTTAGTGAGGGGGCCCCTGAAGCTTTCTTT.

The chain carries TRBV10-3 and TRBJ2-1, with 7 bases identical to TRBD2. This CDR3 has 13 residues. The V segment lost 4 bases and the J segment 5 bases; nucleotides outside the gene matches: 2. Germline V gene data show CDR1 as ENHRY and CDR2 as SYGVKD. As DNA, the CDR3 is TGTGCCATCAGTGGGCTAGCGGACAATGAGCAGTTCTTC. This codes for CAISGLADNEQFF.

The chain carries TRBV7-6 and TRBJ1-1, with a possible D match to TRBD1 (5 bases). Trimming removed 4 bases at V and 0 bases at J, with 15 bases between. This CDR3 has 16 residues. CDR1 is SGHVS, CDR2 FNYEAQ, per germline. The CDR3 DNA follows: TGTGCCAGCAGCTCCCGTGGGGGGATCGTGAACACTGAAGCTTTCTTT. It yields the protein CASSSRGGIVNTEAFF.

The chain couples TRBV7-2 to TRBJ2-1; 10 bases are a match to TRBD1. Germline V gives CDR1 SGHTA, CDR2 FQGNSA. There are 16 residues in the CDR3. Trimming removed 5 bases from V and 9 bases from J; junction bases left unmatched: 13. The CDR3, as DNA: TGTGCCAGCAGCCCAACCGGGACAGGGGTTCGCAGTGAGCAGTTCTTC. Translating gives CASSPTGTGVRSEQFF.

This chain's CDR3 is CASSLGSGANVLTF. The CDR3 DNA reads TGCGCCAGCAGCTTGGGCTCTGGGGCCAACGTCCTGACTTTC. The chain employs TRBV5-1 and TRBJ2-6, with no clear D. Germline-derived CDR1 and CDR2 are SGHRS and YFSETQ. There are 14 residues in the CDR3. Trimming removed 0 bases at V and 0 bases at J, with 1 base between.

The chain recombines TRBV6-5 with TRBJ2-7; D tentatively reads TRBD1 or TRBD2 (5 bases each). The CDR3 sequence is 14 residues long. Germline CDR1 MNHEY, CDR2 SVGAGI. Trimming took 5 bases from V and 0 from J, leaving 11 bases between them. The CDR3 coding sequence is TGTGCCAGCAGTAAAAGGGACGGCTCCTACGAGCAGTACTTC. Translating it yields CASSKRDGSYEQYF.

The chain is built from TRBV11-3 and TRBJ2-2; D is unresolved. V was shortened by 5 bases and J by 2 bases, with 9 bases between the two germline ends. This CDR3 comprises 14 residues. CDR1 SGHNT and CDR2 YENEEA come from the germline V gene. The CDR3 region is CASSPTLNTGELFF. The CDR3 DNA sequence: TGTGCCAGCAGCCCGACATTAAACACCGGGGAGCTGTTTTTT.